This TCR beta chain appears in the sequencing data of a study of Graves' ophthalmopathy and Graves' hyperthyroidism (dated by TCRdb to 2017 to 2018). About the study as a whole: Peripheral blood was collected at initial diagnosis, prior to any treatment. An independent validation cohort comprised some 19 hyperthyroidism patients and roughly 15 patients who later progressed from hyperthyroidism to ophthalmopathy. In a handful of hyperthyroidism patients, the T-cell repertoire of thyroid tissue was compared with the T-cell repertoire of blood. The study used signatures of the TCR beta repertoire to tell Graves' ophthalmopathy apart from Graves' hyperthyroidism and to predict which patients would progress to ophthalmopathy. In total, 135 blood samples were TCR-sequenced: 40 to 45 ophthalmopathy, under 80 hyperthyroidism and roughly 17 hyperthyroidism-to-ophthalmopathy patients. After sampling, hyperthyroidism patients received methimazole starting at 30 mg daily, and ophthalmopathy patients received high-dose intravenous methylprednisolone. To explore V-J signatures distinguishing ophthalmopathy from hyperthyroidism, a discovery set of some 100 patients (around 42 ophthalmopathy, 55 to 60 stable hyperthyroidism) was enrolled.

Ophthalmopathy patients had moderately to severely active disease, Clinical Activity Score of at least 3, NOSPECS grade of at least 4, and disease duration under 3 months. Patients with other autoimmune diseases, uncontrolled infections, pregnancy or lactation were excluded from the study. Clinical symptoms, serum thyroxine, TRAb, thyroid ultrasound and orbital computed tomography were used for diagnosis. Ficoll-Paque density gradient centrifugation was used to isolate PBMCs from 8.5 to 10 ml of fresh peripheral blood. Trizol reagent was used to extract the total RNA, and its quality was then checked on an Agilent 2100 Bioanalyzer. Details on this clonotype: Its antigen remains unidentified. Nothing much larger sits one base from this clone, and base qualities are not available.

For repertoire sequencing, the TCR beta CDR3 regions were amplified from RNA transcripts. The first round of RT-PCR was done with HTBI primers and the Qiagen OneStep RT-PCR kit, and was followed by a second round of multiplex PCR, then size selection and purification. The libraries underwent paired-end sequencing with 100 bp reads on an Illumina HiSeq2000. Concerning the study's data processing: Reads were processed with SOAPnuke, discarding reads with adapters, uncalled bases, mean Phred below 15, or no exact constant-primer or identifier match. High-quality paired reads were merged with COPE v1.2.5. Unique nucleotide sequences were defined as clonotypes and aligned to IMGT TRB V, D and J references using MiTCR v1.1. Analysis was restricted to V-J combinations with a frequency above 0.0001, which covered 99.2% of repertoires. A TCR clonal expansion and chaos score per V-J combination was defined as the ratio of F50 clonal expansion to chaos observed in the TCRdist matrix. Welch's t-statistics and random forest were used to narrow the features down to more than 10 V-J combinations, which were then fed into a naive Bayes classifier. The Morisita-Horn index was used to measure how similar the thyroid and blood repertoires were. The raw public reads went through TCRdb reprocessing: fastp at Q25, MiXCR clone calling, in-frame beta chains kept. All rows with the same CDR3 protein become a single entry with the most common DNA and genes. These V and J calls derive from TCRdb rather than the authors' analysis. The sample data list about 740,000 distinct CDR3 sequences, and around 40% of these were observed just once. About 40% of the sample belongs to the ten largest clones.

V is reduced by 3 bases and J by 0 bases, leaving a spacing of 14 bases between them. From the cysteine through the phenylalanine, the CDR3 covers 15 amino acids. Here the CDR3 DNA is all that survives: 45 bases in frame from base 1. CDR1 and CDR2, looked up from the germline V gene (reference sequence), are DFQATT and SNEGSKA. What the work shows at the level of the full study, not this receptor alone: Sample size was not predetermined statistically, and investigators were not blinded to group allocation. Most of the expanded thyroid clonotypes with a frequency above 0.001 were also detected in blood, and it was suggested that the thyroid immune response may be reflected by blood repertoires. In cross-validation, the 13-signature model distinguished ophthalmopathy from stable hyperthyroidism with around 90% sensitivity and approximately 81% specificity, while in the test set the corresponding values were roughly 80% and 75%. In validation, the model predicted ophthalmopathy progression with about 71% sensitivity and around 72% specificity; some twelve predicted patients were CT-confirmed with GO in a median of about 6.2 months.

Sequencing was done on a sample of peripheral blood. The sequence links TRBV20-1 to TRBJ1-1; the D gene cannot be resolved reliably. The receptor was isolated from an adult man with Graves' ophthalmopathy. Here the CDR3 is given as CSARDISRLNTEAFF. The DNA reads as follows: TGCAGTGCTAGGGATATATCGCGCCTGAACACTGAAGCTTTCTTT.